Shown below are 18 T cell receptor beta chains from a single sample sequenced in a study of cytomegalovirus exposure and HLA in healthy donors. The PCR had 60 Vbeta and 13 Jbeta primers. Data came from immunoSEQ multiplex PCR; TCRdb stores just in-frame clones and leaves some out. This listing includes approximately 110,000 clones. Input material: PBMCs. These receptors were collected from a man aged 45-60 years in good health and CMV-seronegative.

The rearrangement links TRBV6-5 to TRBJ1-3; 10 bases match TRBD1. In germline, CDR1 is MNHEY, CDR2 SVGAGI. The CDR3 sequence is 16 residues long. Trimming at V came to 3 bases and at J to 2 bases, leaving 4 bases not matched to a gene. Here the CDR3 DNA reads TGTGCCAGCAGTTATTCCGGGACAGGGGCTGGAAACACCATATATTTT. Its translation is CASSYSGTGAGNTIYF.

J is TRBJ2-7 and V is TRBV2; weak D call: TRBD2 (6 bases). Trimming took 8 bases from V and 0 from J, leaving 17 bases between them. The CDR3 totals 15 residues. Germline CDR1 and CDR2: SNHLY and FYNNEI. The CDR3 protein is CASLLGTEGSYEQYF. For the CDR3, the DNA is TGTGCCAGCTTACTCGGGACTGAGGGCTCCTACGAGCAGTACTTC.

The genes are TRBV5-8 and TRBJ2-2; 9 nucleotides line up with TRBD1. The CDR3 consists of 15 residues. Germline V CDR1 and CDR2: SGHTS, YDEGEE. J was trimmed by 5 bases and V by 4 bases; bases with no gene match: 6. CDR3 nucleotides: TGTGCCAGCAGCCGAGGGACAGGGTGGACCGGGGAGCTGTTTTTT. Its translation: CASSRGTGWTGELFF.

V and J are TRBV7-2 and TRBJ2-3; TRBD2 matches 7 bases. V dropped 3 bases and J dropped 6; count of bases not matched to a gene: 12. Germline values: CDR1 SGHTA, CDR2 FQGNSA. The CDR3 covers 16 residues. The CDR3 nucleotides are TGTGCCAGCAGCTTTAATAGGGCGGGAGCGGGCGATACGCAGTATTTT. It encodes CASSFNRAGAGDTQYF.

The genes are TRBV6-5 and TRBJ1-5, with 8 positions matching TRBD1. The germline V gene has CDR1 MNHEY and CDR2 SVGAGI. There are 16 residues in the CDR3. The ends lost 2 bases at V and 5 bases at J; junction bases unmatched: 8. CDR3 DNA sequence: TGTGCCAGCAGTTACCTCGGCAGGGGGCAGGATCAGCCCCAGCATTTT. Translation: CASSYLGRGQDQPQHF.

CDR3 in amino acids: CASSYSIQGSYEQYF. The CDR3 DNA is TGTGCCAGCAGTTACTCGATCCAGGGCTCCTACGAGCAGTACTTC. V is TRBV6-5 and J is TRBJ2-7; D is possibly TRBD1 (5 bases). The CDR3 has 15 residues. The ends were cut back, 0 bases at V and 0 bases at J, with 9 bases in the middle. The germline CDR1 and CDR2 sequences are MNHEY and SVGAGI.

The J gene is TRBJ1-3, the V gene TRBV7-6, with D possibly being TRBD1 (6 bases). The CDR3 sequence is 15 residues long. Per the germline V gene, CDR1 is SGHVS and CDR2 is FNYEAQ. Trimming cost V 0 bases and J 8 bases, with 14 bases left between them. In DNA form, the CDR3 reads TGTGCCAGCAGCTTAGCACAGGGTGTGATGCACACCATATATTTT. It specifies CASSLAQGVMHTIYF.

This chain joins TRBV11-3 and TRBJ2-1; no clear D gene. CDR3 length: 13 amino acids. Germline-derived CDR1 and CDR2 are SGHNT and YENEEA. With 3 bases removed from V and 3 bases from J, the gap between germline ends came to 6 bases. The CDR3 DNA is TGTGCCAGCAGCTTTACGGTCTACAATGAGCAGTTCTTC. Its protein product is CASSFTVYNEQFF.

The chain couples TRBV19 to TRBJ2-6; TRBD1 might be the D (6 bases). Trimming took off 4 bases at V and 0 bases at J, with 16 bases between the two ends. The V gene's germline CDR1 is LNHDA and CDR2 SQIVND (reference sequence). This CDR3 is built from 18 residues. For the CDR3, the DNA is TGTGCCAGTAGTACCACAGGGACCTTATCCTCTGGGGCCAACGTCCTGACTTTC. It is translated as CASSTTGTLSSGANVLTF.

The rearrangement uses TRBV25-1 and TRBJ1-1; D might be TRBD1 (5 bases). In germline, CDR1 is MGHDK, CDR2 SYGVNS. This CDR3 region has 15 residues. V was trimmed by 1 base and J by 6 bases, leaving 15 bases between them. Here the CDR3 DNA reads TGTGCCAGCAGTGAATCGGCGGGACGCGGGTCTGAAGCTTTCTTT. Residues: CASSESAGRGSEAFF.

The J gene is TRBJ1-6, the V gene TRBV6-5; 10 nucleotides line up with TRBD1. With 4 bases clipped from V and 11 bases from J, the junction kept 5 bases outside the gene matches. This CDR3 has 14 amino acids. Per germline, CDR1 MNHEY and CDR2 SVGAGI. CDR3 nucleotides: TGTGCCAGCAGTTCCGGGACAGGGGTGACACCCCTCCACTTT. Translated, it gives CASSSGTGVTPLHF.

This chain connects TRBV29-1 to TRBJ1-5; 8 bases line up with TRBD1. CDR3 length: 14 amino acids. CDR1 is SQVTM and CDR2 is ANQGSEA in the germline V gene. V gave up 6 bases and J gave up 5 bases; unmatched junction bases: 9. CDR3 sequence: CSVQGQGTDQPQHF. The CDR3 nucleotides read TGCAGCGTCCAAGGACAGGGAACGGATCAGCCCCAGCATTTT.

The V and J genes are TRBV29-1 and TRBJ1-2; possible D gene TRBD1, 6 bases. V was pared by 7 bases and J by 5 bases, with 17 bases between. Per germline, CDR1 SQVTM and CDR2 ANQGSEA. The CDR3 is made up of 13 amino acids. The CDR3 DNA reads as TGCAGCGCAACTGAGGGGGTCGGGTATGGCTACACCTTC. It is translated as CSATEGVGYGYTF.

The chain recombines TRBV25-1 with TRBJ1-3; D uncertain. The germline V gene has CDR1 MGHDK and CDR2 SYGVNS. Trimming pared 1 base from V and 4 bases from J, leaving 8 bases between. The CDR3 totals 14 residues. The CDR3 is CASSESSGGNTIYF. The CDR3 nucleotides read TGTGCCAGCAGTGAATCGTCGGGAGGAAACACCATATATTTT.

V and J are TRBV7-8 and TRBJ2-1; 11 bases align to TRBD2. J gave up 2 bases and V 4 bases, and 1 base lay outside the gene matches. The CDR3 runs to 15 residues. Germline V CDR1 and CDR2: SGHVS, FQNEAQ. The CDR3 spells CASSSGLAAYNEQFF. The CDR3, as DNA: TGTGCCAGCAGCTCGGGACTAGCGGCCTACAATGAGCAGTTCTTC. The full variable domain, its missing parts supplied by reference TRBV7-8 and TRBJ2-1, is GAGVSQSPRYKVAKRGQDVALRCDPISGHVSLFWYQQALGQGPEFLTYFQNEAQLDKSGLPSDRFFAERPEGSVSTLKIQRTQQEDSAVYLCASSSGLAAYNEQFFGPGTRLTVL.

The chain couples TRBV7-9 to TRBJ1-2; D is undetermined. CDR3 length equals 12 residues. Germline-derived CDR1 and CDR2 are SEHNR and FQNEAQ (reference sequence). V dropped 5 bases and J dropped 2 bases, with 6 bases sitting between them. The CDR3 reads CASSLQNYGYTF. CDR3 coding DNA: TGTGCCAGCAGCCTCCAGAACTATGGCTACACCTTC.

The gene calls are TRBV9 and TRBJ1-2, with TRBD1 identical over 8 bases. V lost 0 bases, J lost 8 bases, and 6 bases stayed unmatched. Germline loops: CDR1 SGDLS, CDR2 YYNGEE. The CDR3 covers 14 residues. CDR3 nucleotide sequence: TGTGCCAGCAGCGTAGTTCAGGGGGCGGGCGGCTACACCTTC. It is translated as CASSVVQGAGGYTF.

The CDR3 spells CASSLETGTYEQYF. The CDR3 coding sequence is TGTGCCAGCAGCTTGGAGACAGGTACCTACGAGCAGTACTTC. This chain connects TRBV5-4 to TRBJ2-7; a weak D match, TRBD1 (6 bases). The CDR3 contains 14 residues. V lost 0 bases and J lost 2, with 9 bases in between. CDR1 is SGHNT and CDR2 is YYREEE in the germline V gene (reference sequence).